This entry concerns a single T cell receptor beta chain. Anyone with autoimmune disease history or systemic immunosuppression was excluded. These data originate in a study of OX40 agonist ivuxolimab in advanced cancers. The CDR3 is made up of 17 amino acids. J was trimmed by 2 bases and V by 6 bases; bases with no gene match: 8. From germline, CDR1 is MNHEY and CDR2 SMNVEV (reference sequence). Produced via immunoSEQ multiplex PCR; TCRdb's table is partial and in-frame only. The profile shows 65,000 to 75,000 clones, approximately 88% of them singletons. The sequence came from an adult with an advanced solid tumor such as melanoma, head and neck, liver or kidney cancer. This chain connects TRBV27 to TRBJ2-3; 13 bases are shared with TRBD2. The sequences come from CD4+ or CD8+ T cells sorted from blood, collected in a trial of the OX40 agonist ivuxolimab. The CDR3 sequence is CASSSGTSGAYTDTQYF. Here the CDR3 DNA reads TGTGCCAGCAGCTCCGGGACTAGCGGGGCTTACACAGATACGCAGTATTTT.